This T cell receptor (beta chain) was profiled in a study of cytomegalovirus exposure and HLA in healthy donors. Remarks on this clone: Its antigen remains unidentified.

Primers: 60 Vbeta forward and 13 Jbeta reverse. This table comes from immunoSEQ multiplex PCR, and its TCRdb copy is limited to in-frame clones, with some not included. Altogether more than 110,000 clones are present, around 86% being singletons, with the ten largest covering 1.2%. Per germline, CDR1 MNHEY and CDR2 SMNVEV (reference sequence). Germline trimming cut 1 base from V and 5 bases from J; bases unmatched to any gene: 8. This CDR3 has 17 residues. Study-wide results and limits: Most subjects' HLA-A and HLA-B alleles were reportedly predicted from TCR beta sequences. It was reported in a later analysis that an Asian-associated ancestry cluster showed fewer N-insertions than the roughly 710-donor mean. Donor immune exposure was known only as CMV serostatus. Among TCR beta chains, those listed as cytomegalovirus-associated numbered over 150.

What was sequenced was PBMCs. V usage is TRBV27 and J usage is TRBJ2-7, with 13 positions matching TRBD2. The source of this sequence is a female donor in good health and CMV-seronegative. The CDR3 spells CASSLLGGLAGRNEQYF. The DNA of the CDR3 is TGTGCCAGCAGTTTATTGGGGGGACTAGCGGGAAGGAACGAGCAGTACTTC.